This T cell receptor beta chain was observed in a study of cytomegalovirus exposure and HLA in healthy donors. Study-level points and caveats: In a later analysis, at a false discovery rate of 0.05, under 20,000 TCR beta sequences matched HLA alleles. Indistinguishable V segments, including TRBV6-2 and TRBV6-3, were excluded.

The CDR3 has 17 residues. Germline CDR1 reads SGHRS; CDR2 reads YFSETQ. This clone was seen a few times. As yet, its antigen is unknown. The study ran its PCR with 60 Vbeta and 13 Jbeta primers. Only in-frame clones appear in the TCRdb table, and some are missing; sequencing was by immunoSEQ multiplex PCR. The sample has around 130,000 clones; about four fifths are singletons. V usage is TRBV5-1 and J usage is TRBJ2-5; TRBD1 agrees at 7 bases. The J call may be wrong; the DNA end is better matched by TRBJ2-7. Specimen: PBMCs. This sequence originates from a woman aged 35 to 49 in good health and CMV-seronegative. The CDR3 sequence: CASSSHISRDSLYEQYF. The DNA of the CDR3 is TGCGCCAGCAGCTCTCATATAAGTCGGGACAGCCTCTACGAGCAGTACTTC.